A single sample gave rise to the 8 T cell receptor beta chains below, sequenced in a study of T cells expressing NK-cell markers. TCRdb reanalyzed the 5' RACE reads and collapses them to one entry per CDR3 protein, without DNA. The sample totals 550,000 to 600,000 distinct CDR3 sequences; its top ten clones hold less than 4.5%. The specimen sequenced was blood T cells: a sorted CD56 or NKG2C T cell subset, CD4+ or CD8+ T cells, or bulk PBMC T cells (not recorded which). Source of these receptors: a young man in good health.

The chain employs TRBV6-6 and TRBJ2-5; TCRdb calls TRBD2, which cannot be checked without DNA. The CDR3 totals 22 residues. Germline V gene sequence: CDR1 MNHNY, CDR2 SVGAGI (reference sequence). CDR3 loop: CASSLLKVVRGRIAGGQETQYF.

This chain uses TRBV20-1 with TRBJ2-7. Germline CDR1 is DFQATT and CDR2 is SNEGSKA (reference sequence). CDR3 length equals 11 residues. CDR3 residues: CSAFGVGEQYF.

This rearrangement joins TRBV20-1 to TRBJ2-1; TCRdb gives TRBD2 as the D gene, but with no DNA this cannot be confirmed. The V gene's germline CDR1 is DFQATT and CDR2 SNEGSKA (reference sequence). The CDR3 runs to 13 residues. CDR3 region: CSASSGNGYEQFF.

The genes are TRBV25-1 and TRBJ1-6; lacking DNA, the TRBD1 call made by TCRdb goes unchecked. The CDR3 is 15 amino acids. CDR1 is MGHDK, CDR2 SYGVNS, per germline. CDR3 amino acids: CASSELGRFGSPLHF.

J is TRBJ2-5 and V is TRBV20-1. From germline, CDR1 is DFQATT and CDR2 SNEGSKA (reference sequence). The length of the CDR3 is 15 residues. CDR3 loop: CSARDLVGGQETQYF.

The V gene is TRBV11-3, the J gene TRBJ2-5; as DNA is missing, the TRBD1 call by TCRdb cannot be tested. CDR3 length: 18 amino acids. CDR1 SGHNT and CDR2 YENEEA come from the germline V gene. CDR3 sequence: CASSLVWGEQDVQETQYF.

The chain uses TRBV12-3 or TRBV12-4 and TRBJ2-1. The CDR3 extends over 15 amino acids. CDR3 in amino acids: CASSLGWSSYNEQFF.

The chain uses TRBV11-2 and TRBJ2-1; TCRdb calls TRBD2, which cannot be checked without DNA. From germline, CDR1 is SGHAT and CDR2 FQNNGV. This CDR3 is built from 16 residues. CDR3 region: CASSLPLSSSYNEQFF.